This TCR beta chain was sequenced during a study of Tregs in tolerant kidney transplant recipients. Study outcomes and limitations: This study did not directly address biological reproducibility.

For this clone: Its antigen is still unknown.

Related graft donors supplied nonmyeloablative bone marrow transplants, and mixed chimerism was transient. In germline, CDR1 is LGHNA, CDR2 YSLEER. V lost 0 bases and J lost 5; bases outside the gene matches: 8. The CDR3 is 17 amino acids. The assay was immunoSEQ multiplex PCR, and TCRdb's table has in-frame clones only and misses some. The data contain about 52,000 clones, about 90% of them singletons. The sample consisted of CD8+ T cells from blood (PBMCs), taken 24 months after the transplant. The V and J genes are TRBV4-3 and TRBJ2-1; 9 nucleotides agree with TRBD2. The sequence came from a human patient who received a combined kidney and bone marrow transplant. Some T cells may be supplied by the graft donor. In DNA form, the CDR3 reads TGCGCCAGCAGCCAAGAATATGCGGGAGGGCCGGACAATGAGCAGTTCTTC. Its protein product is CASSQEYAGGPDNEQFF.